These 26 T cell receptor beta chains were all obtained from the same sample, sequenced in a study of beta chain features in type 1 diabetes. The isolated RNA, all of it, was reverse transcribed, so expressed TCRB transcripts were what got sequenced. Assay: immunoSEQ multiplex PCR; the TCRdb copy retains only in-frame clones and omits some. The sample includes about 220,000 clones, roughly 10% of them seen just once. Material for sequencing was central memory CD4+ T cells from blood. These receptor sequences come from a man aged 18 to 29 in good health.

The rearrangement uses TRBV7-2 and TRBJ2-7; tentative D call: TRBD1 (6 bases). Per the germline V gene, CDR1 is SGHTA and CDR2 is FQGNSA. The length of the CDR3 is 15 residues. V lost 4 bases and J 0 bases, leaving 13 bases between the germline ends. The CDR3, as DNA: TGTGCCAGCAGCTCACTCCGGGACACCTCCTACGAGCAGTACTTC. It translates to CASSSLRDTSYEQYF. Using reference TRBV7-2 and TRBJ2-7 for the parts outside the CDR3, the full variable domain is GAGVSQSPSNKVTEKGKDVELRCDPISGHTALYWYRQSLGQGLEFLIYFQGNSAPDKSGLPSDRFSAERTGGSVSTLTIQRTQQEDSAVYLCASSSLRDTSYEQYFGPGTRLTVT.

About this clone itself: At the DNA level, this CDR3 is encoded by other sequences in the same sample as well. The rearrangement links TRBV28 to TRBJ2-7; TRBD1 aligns across 9 bases. The CDR3 is made up of 14 amino acids. Germline V lookup: CDR1 MDHEN, CDR2 SYDVKM. The J segment lost 3 bases and the V segment lost 6 bases, leaving 6 bases of the junction unmatched. The CDR3 reads CASRSGQGFYEQYF. Written as DNA, the CDR3 is TGTGCCAGCAGGTCGGGACAGGGCTTCTACGAGCAGTACTTC.

The chain carries TRBV7-9 and TRBJ2-2; D gene unclear. Trimming took 5 bases from V and 0 from J, leaving 16 bases between them. CDR1 is SEHNR, CDR2 FQNEAQ, per germline (reference sequence). This CDR3 has 17 amino acids. This chain's CDR3 is CASSPGVALANTGELFF. DNA for the CDR3: TGTGCCAGCAGCCCCGGAGTTGCCCTAGCGAACACCGGGGAGCTGTTTTTT.

In its sample, this clone was seen a few times. V usage is TRBV2 and J usage is TRBJ1-5; the D is unclear. The V end lost 7 bases, the J end lost 0 bases, and 7 bases lay between the germline ends. Per germline, CDR1 SNHLY and CDR2 FYNNEI. The CDR3 has 13 residues. DNA of the CDR3: TGTGCCAGCAAGGCGGATAGCAATCAGCCCCAGCATTTT. The encoded protein is CASKADSNQPQHF.

This sequence joins TRBV28 and TRBJ2-6; D unclear. The CDR3 covers 15 residues. The V and J ends lost 4 bases and 0 bases respectively, with 7 bases between them. CDR1 is MDHEN, CDR2 SYDVKM, per germline. The chain's CDR3 is CASSSVGSGANVLTF. DNA for the CDR3: TGTGCCAGCAGTTCTGTGGGCTCTGGGGCCAACGTCCTGACTTTC.

The chain couples TRBV6-6 to TRBJ2-1; D not certain. Deletions cut 3 bases from V and 7 bases from J, with 19 bases between. CDR1 is MNHNY, CDR2 SVGAGI, per germline (reference sequence). The CDR3 contains 16 residues. CDR3 DNA sequence: TGTGCCAGCAGTTATCTTTCATACTGGCCTGGGAATGAGCAGTTCTTC. Translating gives CASSYLSYWPGNEQFF.

CDR3 amino acids: CSVEASGRVGEQYF. The DNA for the CDR3 is TGCAGCGTTGAAGCAAGCGGGAGGGTTGGGGAGCAGTACTTC. The chain links TRBV29-1 to TRBJ2-7; 10 bases fit TRBD2. This CDR3 contains 14 residues. Germline-derived CDR1 and CDR2 are SQVTM and ANQGSEA. V dropped 1 base and J dropped 7; count of bases not matched to a gene: 7.

This chain uses TRBV6-6 with TRBJ1-2, with D tentatively TRBD1 (6 bases). Trimming cost V 5 bases and J 4 bases, with 17 bases left between them. The CDR3 spans 15 residues. Germline V CDR1 and CDR2: MNHNY, SVGAGI (reference sequence). DNA of the CDR3: TGTGCCAGCAGTCCCCGGACAGAAGTTCTCTATGGCTACACCTTC. This translates into CASSPRTEVLYGYTF.

This rearrangement joins TRBV7-2 to TRBJ2-3, with D unresolved. This CDR3 has 12 amino acids. The V and J ends lost 1 base and 10 bases respectively, with 9 bases between them. Germline V gene sequence: CDR1 SGHTA, CDR2 FQGNSA. The CDR3 region has the DNA TGTGCCAGCAGCTTAGGGTCCCCCGCGCAGTATTTT. Residues: CASSLGSPAQYF.

In this sample, this clone turned up a few times. V and J are TRBV7-3 and TRBJ2-3, with 9 bases identical to TRBD2. Losses at the gene ends were 4 bases for V and 7 bases for J; bases not matched to a gene: 9. Germline V gene sequence: CDR1 SGHTA, CDR2 FQGTGA. The CDR3 length is 15 residues. The CDR3 nucleotides read TGTGCCAGCAGCTCCCAGGTAGCGGGAGTGTATACGCAGTATTTT. It is translated as CASSSQVAGVYTQYF.

The chain links TRBV5-6 to TRBJ1-2; D not resolved. V lost 3 bases and J lost 2, with 8 bases in between. The CDR3 sequence is 13 residues long. The germline V gene encodes CDR1 SGHDT and CDR2 YYEEEE. The CDR3 loop reads CASSSYTNYGYTF. The CDR3, as DNA: TGTGCCAGCAGCTCATATACAAACTATGGCTACACCTTC.

This clone was observed a few times. The V call is TRBV10-1, the J call TRBJ2-1; TRBD2 is a possible D gene (7 bases). This CDR3 is 16 amino acids long. V lost 3 bases, J lost 5 bases, and 17 bases lay in between. From germline, CDR1 is WNHNN and CDR2 SYGVQD (reference sequence). CDR3 region: CASSDQRDTRDNEQFF. CDR3 in DNA: TGCGCCAGCAGTGACCAGCGGGACACCCGCGACAATGAGCAGTTCTTC.

Here the CDR3 reads CASSTGLAGDPDTQYF. In DNA, the CDR3 is TGTGCCAGCAGTACGGGACTAGCGGGAGACCCAGATACGCAGTATTTT. V is TRBV28 and J is TRBJ2-3, with 14 bases lining up with TRBD2. Trimming took 5 bases from V and 4 from J; bases not matched to a gene: 5. The length of the CDR3 is 16 residues. Looked up from germline, CDR1 is MDHEN and CDR2 is SYDVKM.

This clone was observed a handful of times. This rearrangement joins TRBV4-3 to TRBJ1-2; no definite D call. The CDR3 has 12 residues. The V end lost 5 bases, the J end lost 0 bases, and 4 bases lay between the germline ends. Germline values: CDR1 LGHNA, CDR2 YSLEER. In nucleotides, the CDR3 is TGCGCCAGCAGCGCGTCTAACTATGGCTACACCTTC. Translating gives CASSASNYGYTF.

The CDR3 is CASSELGTGINEQFF. In DNA form, the CDR3 reads TGTGCCAGCAGTGAATTAGGGACAGGTATCAATGAGCAGTTCTTC. The chain joins TRBV25-1 to TRBJ2-1, with TRBD1 identical over 8 bases. This CDR3 is built from 15 residues. CDR1 is MGHDK, CDR2 SYGVNS, per germline. V dropped 1 base and J dropped 6; count of bases not matched to a gene: 5.

This chain links TRBV5-1 with TRBJ2-1, with D uncertain. From germline, CDR1 is SGHRS and CDR2 YFSETQ. The ends were cut back, 0 bases at V and 4 bases at J, with 11 bases in the middle. The CDR3 covers 15 residues. For the CDR3, the DNA is TGCGCCAGCAGCTTGGACAGTCCAAATTACAATGAGCAGTTCTTC. Translating it yields CASSLDSPNYNEQFF.

Concerning this clone itself: A much larger clone differs by one base, so this may be a read error. Other nucleotide sequences from this sample produce the same CDR3. The V gene is TRBV9, the J gene TRBJ2-5, with 7 bases identical to TRBD2. This CDR3 contains 14 residues. V shed 7 bases, J shed 2 bases, and the junction held 8 bases outside the gene matches. Per the germline V gene, CDR1 is SGDLS and CDR2 is YYNGEE. The CDR3 DNA sequence: TGTGCCAGCTCACCACGGACTAGACAAGAGACCCAGTACTTC. Translating gives CASSPRTRQETQYF.

This clone was seen ten or more times. This sequence joins TRBV7-2 and TRBJ2-6, with D hard to call. The germline V gene has CDR1 SGHTA and CDR2 FQGNSA. Trimming took 5 bases from V and 0 from J, leaving 8 bases between them. CDR3 size: 15 residues. The CDR3 nucleotides are TGTGCCAGCAGCCCCACGCTCTCTGGGGCCAACGTCCTGACTTTC. Translation gives CASSPTLSGANVLTF.

The chain has TRBV5-1 and TRBJ2-3; D tentatively reads TRBD1 or TRBD2 (5 bases each). CDR3 size: 15 residues. CDR1 is SGHRS and CDR2 is YFSETQ in the germline V gene. V was trimmed by 0 bases and J by 1 base, leaving 9 bases between them. The CDR3 protein is CASSLDLGGTDTQYF. For the CDR3, the DNA is TGCGCCAGCAGCTTGGACCTGGGGGGCACAGATACGCAGTATTTT. Filled out from reference TRBV5-1 and TRBJ2-3, the complete variable domain reads KAGVTQTPRYLIKTRGQQVTLSCSPISGHRSVSWYQQTPGQGLQFLFEYFSETQRNKGNFPGRFSGRQFSNSRSEMNVSTLELGDSALYLCASSLDLGGTDTQYFGPGTRLTVL.

This clone has more than one count but fewer than ten. The gene calls are TRBV29-1 and TRBJ1-3; tentative D call: TRBD1 (6 bases). This CDR3 has 15 residues. Trimming removed 2 bases from V and 4 bases from J, with 15 bases in between. CDR1 and CDR2 (germline): SQVTM, ANQGSEA. Here the CDR3 reads CSVEQGSPTGNTIYF. CDR3 sequence (DNA): TGCAGCGTTGAACAGGGGAGCCCTACGGGAAACACCATATATTTT.

This clone was counted between two and nine times. The chain employs TRBV7-9 and TRBJ1-2; TRBD1 matches 12 bases. The germline V gene has CDR1 SEHNR and CDR2 FQNEAQ (reference sequence). After removal of 7 bases from V and 4 bases from J, the junction contained 10 bases not matched to a gene. CDR3 size: 16 residues. This CDR3 reads CASKPGQGAGSYGYTF. In DNA form, the CDR3 reads TGTGCCAGCAAACCGGGACAGGGGGCCGGGTCCTATGGCTACACCTTC.

The chain has TRBV6-6 and TRBJ2-2; D gene uncertain. This CDR3 is 12 amino acids long. Per the germline V gene, CDR1 is MNHNY and CDR2 is SVGAGI (reference sequence). The ends were cut back, 2 bases at V and 5 bases at J, with 3 bases in the middle. The CDR3 DNA reads as TGTGCCAGCAGTTACATGACCGGGGAGCTGTTTTTT. Translated: CASSYMTGELFF.

This clone appeared a few times. The chain couples TRBV7-8 to TRBJ2-1; 13 nucleotides agree with TRBD2. J lost 3 bases, V lost 4 bases, and 6 bases had no gene match. There are 17 residues in the CDR3. The germline CDR1 and CDR2 sequences are SGHVS and FQNEAQ. The CDR3 nucleotides are TGTGCCAGCAGCTACCGGACTAGCGGGAGCGTCTACAATGAGCAGTTCTTC. Its protein product is CASSYRTSGSVYNEQFF.

In its sample, this clone was seen a few times. This chain connects TRBV5-1 to TRBJ2-3; no firm D call. V lost 0 bases and J lost 0, with 5 bases in between. The germline V gene has CDR1 SGHRS and CDR2 YFSETQ. The CDR3 sequence is 14 residues long. The chain's CDR3 is CASSLDASTDTQYF. CDR3 DNA: TGCGCCAGCAGCTTGGATGCAAGCACAGATACGCAGTATTTT.

This clone showed up just a few times. The V and J genes are TRBV29-1 and TRBJ2-5; D ambiguous. The CDR3 covers 12 residues. Germline V lookup: CDR1 SQVTM, CDR2 ANQGSEA. V lost 6 bases, J lost 0 bases, and 8 bases lay in between. In DNA form, the CDR3 reads TGCAGCGTACAGACGAACCAAGAGACCCAGTACTTC. Protein sequence: CSVQTNQETQYF. The entire variable domain, with the rest obtained from reference TRBV29-1 and TRBJ2-5, is as follows: SAVISQKPSRDICQRGTSLTIQCQVDSQVTMMFWYRQQPGQSLTLIATANQGSEATYESGFVIDKFPISRPNLTFSTLTVSNMSPEDSSIYLCSVQTNQETQYFGPGTRLLVL.

V gene TRBV27 combines with J gene TRBJ1-4; D possibly corresponds to TRBD1 (6 bases). Trimming removed 9 bases at V and 4 bases at J, with 15 bases between. The CDR3 runs to 14 residues. Germline V gene data show CDR1 as MNHEY and CDR2 as SMNVEV (reference sequence). The CDR3 sequence is CASCQQGFNEKLFF. The CDR3 nucleotides are TGTGCCAGTTGCCAACAGGGATTTAATGAAAAACTGTTTTTT.